The present T cell receptor beta chain was sequenced within a study of control samples from healthy donors and cancer patients. Trimming removed 4 bases at V and 8 bases at J, with 14 bases between. Germline V gene sequence: CDR1 SGHDN, CDR2 FVKESK. This CDR3 comprises 14 residues. Data came from immunoSEQ multiplex PCR; TCRdb stores just in-frame clones and leaves some out. The sample yields around 71,000 clones, about nine tenths seen once. Sequenced: PBMCs. This sequence originates from a woman in her 50s with colorectal cancer. J is TRBJ1-4 and V is TRBV14, with TRBD1 as a possible D gene (5 bases). As DNA, the CDR3 is TGTGCCAGCAGCCTCCTCGCAGGACAAGAAAAACTGTTTTTT. Translating gives CASSLLAGQEKLFF.